This T cell receptor (beta chain) comes out of a study of T cells in Graves' hyperthyroidism and ophthalmopathy (dated by TCRdb to the late 2010s). A note on the overall study: Peripheral blood samples were taken at the time of initial diagnosis, prior to any treatment. To identify TCR V-J signatures that set the groups apart, the researchers used a discovery cohort of 90 to 100 patients, made up of 43 with Graves' ophthalmopathy and some 60 with stable Graves' hyperthyroidism. An independent validation cohort of under 20 hyperthyroidism patients and about 16 patients who later progressed to ophthalmopathy tested prospective prediction of ophthalmopathy. The 95 to 100 discovery patients were randomly divided into training and test sets at a 7:3 ratio. In addition, the study compared T-cell repertoires in thyroid tissue and in blood from roughly 6 Graves' hyperthyroidism patients. Following sampling, methimazole starting at 30 mg daily was given to hyperthyroidism patients, and high-dose intravenous methylprednisolone was given to ophthalmopathy patients. The paper describes TCR Vbeta CDR3 sequencing of 135 peripheral blood samples, made up of 40 to 45 ophthalmopathy patients, roughly 72 hyperthyroidism patients and around 17 progressor patients. Broad study findings and their caveats: No statistical method was used to set the sample size in advance, and investigators knew the group allocation. Ophthalmopathy was separated from stable hyperthyroidism by a 13 V-J signature model, with roughly 88% sensitivity and about 84% specificity obtained in cross-validation and 80%/75% obtained in testing. In validation, progression to ophthalmopathy was predicted by the model with nearly 71% sensitivity and under 85% specificity, a median of approximately 6.5 months before onset. Most expanded thyroid clonotypes (frequency above 0.001) were also detected in blood, suggesting blood repertoires may reflect thyroid immune responses.

Its CDR3 holds 15 amino acids, cysteine through phenylalanine. The only DNA kept is the CDR3, 45 bases in frame from the first base. Looking up the germline V gene yields CDR1 SGHRS and CDR2 YFSETQ. V is cut by 4 bases and J by 3 bases, and the space between the germline ends is 17 bases. This clonotype was observed a handful of times. It has no known antigen specificity. No base quality information exists; no much larger clone differs at one position. Amplification of TCR beta CDR3 regions was carried out from RNA transcripts. The first round of RT-PCR for the TCR CDR3 was performed with the HTBI primer set and the Qiagen OneStep RT-PCR kit. A second multiplex PCR round built the libraries, followed by size selection and purification. Libraries were sequenced paired-end with 100 bp reads on an Illumina HiSeq2000. The study's own analysis went as follows. Raw data were processed with SOAPnuke, discarding reads with adapters, uncalled bases, mean Phred below 15, or no exact constant-primer or identifier match. High-quality paired reads were merged using COPE v1.2.5, and each unique nucleotide sequence was defined as a clonotype. MiTCR v1.1 was used to align the clonotypes against IMGT TRBV, TRBD and TRBJ reference segments. Analysis was restricted to V-J combinations with a frequency above 0.0001, which covered 98% to 99.2% of repertoires. A TCS score was defined as the ratio of F50 (clonal expansion) to E x V (chaos), with BLOSUM62-based TCRdist applied between CDR3 peptides within each V-J. Welch's t-statistics and random forest reduced around 510 V-J features to 13, which were used in a naive Bayes classifier (R e1071). TCRdb reprocessed the public reads (quality trimming at Q25 with fastp, clone calling with MiXCR) and kept in-frame beta chains. Rows are combined by CDR3 protein, so each entry shows the most common genes and DNA. For this entry, the V and J calls and clone size follow TCRdb and not the study's own pipeline. This sample comprises about 520,000 distinct CDR3 sequences, approximately 25% of them detected only once. Jointly, the top ten make up around 10% of the sample.

In the ophthalmopathy patients, disease was moderately to severely active, with a Clinical Activity Score of 3 or more, a NOSPECS grade of 4 or more, and a duration of less than 3 months. Any patient with an uncontrolled infection, another autoimmune disease, pregnancy or lactation was excluded. Diagnoses relied on clinical symptoms, serum thyroxine and TRAb, thyroid ultrasound and orbital computed tomography. PBMCs were separated from about 10 ml of fresh peripheral blood using Ficoll-Paque density gradient centrifugation. Trizol reagent was used to extract total RNA, and RNA quality was then checked on an Agilent 2100 Bioanalyzer.

The sequence is built from TRBV5-1 and TRBJ2-7, with a tentative D gene TRBD2 over 6 matching bases. What was sequenced was blood. This sequence was found in a woman in her 30s with Graves' ophthalmopathy. In nucleotide form, the sequence is TGCGCCAGCAGCCTCCGAAGCGGGTACAACTACGAGCAGTACTTC. Its product reads: CASSLRSGYNYEQYF.